Below are 20 T cell receptor beta chains sequenced from a single sample in a study of breast tumors, draining lymph nodes, adjacent tissues. Using its own MiXCR run on the multiplex PCR reads, TCRdb lists one record per CDR3 protein. The sample yields about 100,000 distinct CDR3 sequences, less than 25% seen once. The lymph nodes were axillary draining lymph nodes from breast cancer patients. The sequencing sample was made of axillary lymph node tissue. The receptors were sampled from a female donor with breast cancer. Some clones in this sample may be carry-over from other donors' samples.

In its sample, this clonotype was seen many times. The chain joins TRBV2 to TRBJ1-2, with TRBD1 identical over 8 bases. The CDR3 spans 13 residues. The germline gives CDR1 SNHLY, CDR2 FYNNEI. The V gene end was trimmed by 6 bases and the J gene end by 6 bases; junction bases not matched to a gene: 6. The CDR3, as DNA: TGTGCCAGCAGCGGAGACAGGGGCCATGGCTACACCTTC. Its translation: CASSGDRGHGYTF.

The table lists this clonotype with many counts. The chain recombines TRBV2 with TRBJ2-5, with 9 bases lining up with TRBD1. The junction had 6 bases not matched to a gene; V was cut back by 0 bases and J by 4 bases. CDR3 size: 16 residues. The germline V gene encodes CDR1 SNHLY and CDR2 FYNNEI. In nucleotides, the CDR3 is TGTGCCAGCAGTGAAGCCACAGGGGGCCAGTTAGAGACCCAGTACTTC. It specifies CASSEATGGQLETQYF.

This clonotype was counted many times. The genes are TRBV20-1 and TRBJ2-1, with no clear D. The germline gives CDR1 DFQATT, CDR2 SNEGSKA (reference sequence). Trimming pared 3 bases from V and 5 bases from J, leaving 14 bases between. This CDR3 is built from 14 residues. The CDR3 DNA reads TGCAGTGCTAGGCGAGGCGGAGATCACAATGAGCAGTTCTTC. Residues: CSARRGGDHNEQFF.

This clonotype has a count of ten or more. The chain combines TRBV5-6 with TRBJ2-7, with a weak D call TRBD1 (5 bases). The CDR3 has 16 residues. The V and J ends lost 0 bases and 1 base respectively, with 14 bases between them. CDR1 is SGHDT and CDR2 is YYEEEE in the germline V gene. This chain's CDR3 is CASSLASGFGSYEQYF. The CDR3 coding sequence is TGTGCCAGCAGCTTGGCCTCAGGGTTTGGATCCTACGAGCAGTACTTC.

Many counts were recorded for this clonotype. The rearrangement links TRBV2 to TRBJ2-2; D call uncertain. V lost 1 base, J lost 1 base, and 7 bases lay in between. This CDR3 is 15 amino acids long. CDR1 is SNHLY, CDR2 FYNNEI, per germline. CDR3 bases: TGTGCCAGCAGTGAAGGGGCAATGAACACCGGGGAGCTGTTTTTT. Translating gives CASSEGAMNTGELFF.

V gene TRBV6-5 combines with J gene TRBJ2-2, with 8 positions matching TRBD1. The V and J ends lost 1 base and 5 bases, in that order; junction bases with no gene match: 3. The CDR3 spans 15 residues. Germline values: CDR1 MNHEY, CDR2 SVGAGI. DNA of the CDR3: TGTGCCAGCAGTTACTGGACAGGGATTACCGGGGAGCTGTTTTTT. It codes for CASSYWTGITGELFF.

This clonotype appeared many times. The chain employs TRBV24-1 and TRBJ2-1, with 10 bases fitting TRBD2. The CDR3 consists of 15 residues. V trimming: 7 bases; J trimming: 8 bases; junction bases outside the gene matches: 10. Germline lookup yields CDR1 KGHDR and CDR2 SFDVKD. The CDR3 reads CATRPAGGGLDEQFF. The DNA of the CDR3 is TGTGCCACCAGACCAGCGGGAGGGGGGTTGGATGAGCAGTTCTTC.

Notes on this clonotype: A read error is possible here, since a much larger clone lies one base away. The gene calls are TRBV27 and TRBJ1-6; D is perhaps TRBD1 (5 bases). The CDR3 spans 15 residues. Between the trimmed V and J ends, which lost 6 bases and 5 bases, there was a span of 14 bases. Looked up from germline, CDR1 is MNHEY and CDR2 is SMNVEV (reference sequence). CDR3 residues: CASSVDKGHNSPLHF. As DNA, the CDR3 is TGTGCCAGCAGCGTAGACAAGGGGCATAATTCACCCCTCCACTTT.

The table lists this clonotype with many counts. The chain combines TRBV5-1 with TRBJ2-1; either TRBD1 or TRBD2 may supply D (7 bases each). The CDR3 has 15 amino acids. The germline V gene has CDR1 SGHRS and CDR2 YFSETQ. Deletions cut 4 bases from V and 2 bases from J, with 13 bases between. The CDR3 sequence: CASSTRGGAYNEQFF. In DNA, the CDR3 is TGCGCCAGCAGCACCAGGGGGGGGGCCTACAATGAGCAGTTCTTC.

This clonotype appeared many times. The V gene is TRBV5-4, the J gene TRBJ2-7; D possibly corresponds to TRBD2 (5 bases). Germline values: CDR1 SGHNT, CDR2 YYREEE (reference sequence). V lost 0 bases and J 4 bases, leaving 8 bases between the germline ends. The CDR3 is 13 amino acids. CDR3 nucleotides: TGTGCCAGCAGCTTGGAACGGGGTTACGAGCAGTACTTC. Translating gives CASSLERGYEQYF.

This clonotype was found many times. The rearrangement links TRBV5-1 to TRBJ1-2, with D unclear. The V end lost 0 bases, the J end lost 5 bases, and 8 bases lay between the germline ends. The CDR3 extends over 13 amino acids. Germline values: CDR1 SGHRS, CDR2 YFSETQ. As DNA, the CDR3 is TGCGCCAGCAGCTTGGACGATGGTTATGGCTACACCTTC. Translating it yields CASSLDDGYGYTF. Full variable domain (rest looked up from reference TRBV5-1 and TRBJ1-2): KAGVTQTPRYLIKTRGQQVTLSCSPISGHRSVSWYQQTPGQGLQFLFEYFSETQRNKGNFPGRFSGRQFSNSRSEMNVSTLELGDSALYLCASSLDDGYGYTFGSGTRLTVV.

This clonotype appeared many times. The J gene is TRBJ2-7, the V gene TRBV12-3 or TRBV12-4; no clear D gene. The length of the CDR3 is 14 residues. Trimming cost V 2 bases and J 1 base, with 9 bases left between them. As DNA, the CDR3 is TGTGCCAGCAGTTTATCCCCTTTATCCTACGAGCAGTACTTC. It codes for CASSLSPLSYEQYF.

This clonotype was seen at least ten times. The chain uses TRBV10-1 and TRBJ1-5, with 7 positions matching TRBD1. This CDR3 is 15 amino acids long. V was pared by 9 bases and J by 0 bases, with 8 bases of the junction left unmatched. Germline lookup yields CDR1 WNHNN and CDR2 SYGVQD (reference sequence). The CDR3 loop is CASRDSEHSNQPQHF. The DNA of the CDR3 is TGCGCCAGTAGGGACAGCGAGCATAGCAATCAGCCCCAGCATTTT.

This clonotype was counted at least ten times. One end of the junction does not line up with germline, which may come from a read error. In DNA, the CDR3 is TGTGCTAGCAGCTTAGGTCGAGGGGAGCTGTTTTTT. Its translation: CASSLGRGELFF. The chain recombines TRBV7-7 with TRBJ2-2, with D unresolved. CDR3 length equals 12 residues. The germline gives CDR1 SSHAT, CDR2 FNYEAQ (reference sequence).

This clonotype was seen repeatedly, ten times or more. The chain has TRBV11-2 and TRBJ2-5; D is ambiguous. Germline values: CDR1 SGHAT, CDR2 FQNNGV. The CDR3 has 12 residues. Trimming removed 5 bases at V and 4 bases at J, with 8 bases between. The CDR3 is CASSRAGETQYF. The CDR3 DNA sequence: TGTGCCAGCAGCCGAGCTGGAGAGACCCAGTACTTC.

This clonotype was recorded many times. The CDR3 here is CASSSGTGTYEQYF. In nucleotides, the CDR3 is TGTGCCAGCAGCTCAGGGACGGGAACCTACGAGCAGTACTTC. This rearrangement joins TRBV4-2 to TRBJ2-7; TRBD1 or TRBD2 may be the D gene (5 bases each). This CDR3 comprises 14 residues. Trimming removed 5 bases from V and 2 bases from J, with 13 bases in between. Germline CDR1 reads LGHNA; CDR2 reads YNFKEQ.

This clonotype was found once. The gene calls are TRBV27 and TRBJ2-7; 8 bases are shared with TRBD1. The V gene's germline CDR1 is MNHEY and CDR2 SMNVEV (reference sequence). Trimming at V came to 6 bases and at J to 9 bases, leaving 16 bases not matched to a gene. The CDR3 is made up of 15 amino acids. Here the CDR3 reads CASSPWGRGLLVQYF. The CDR3 DNA sequence: TGTGCCAGCAGCCCTTGGGGCAGGGGGCTCTTGGTGCAGTACTTC.

To note about this clonotype: This may arise from a read error, as a much more abundant clone is one base away. The chain combines TRBV18 with TRBJ1-2; D is unresolved. This CDR3 has 12 residues. The germline V and J ends were trimmed by 6 bases and 9 bases, with 14 bases remaining between them. The germline V gene has CDR1 KGHSH and CDR2 LQKENI. CDR3 sequence reads: CASSDAGGSYTF. The CDR3 bases are TGTGCCAGCTCGGACGCGGGAGGTAGCTACACCTTC.

On this clonotype: Likely a read error: the CDR3 ends without its conserved phenylalanine or tryptophan. This sequence joins TRBV27 and TRBJ1-5; D is possibly TRBD1 (6 bases). CDR1 is MNHEY, CDR2 SMNVEV, per germline (reference sequence). Trimming removed 0 bases from V and 4 bases from J, with 13 bases in between. The length of the CDR3 is 16 residues. CDR3 sequence reads: CASSLSARGRNQPQHL. The CDR3 coding sequence is TGTGCCAGCAGTTTATCGGCCAGGGGTCGAAATCAGCCCCAGCATTTA.

This clonotype was observed at least ten times. The rearrangement uses TRBV11-3 and TRBJ2-1; 14 bases are shared with TRBD2. With V trimmed by 5 bases and J by 3 bases, 6 bases remained unmatched. Germline V CDR1 and CDR2: SGHNT, YENEEA. The CDR3 spans 17 residues. In nucleotides, the CDR3 is TGTGCCAGCAGCGAGACTAGCGGGAGGGCCCACTACAATGAGCAGTTCTTC. It yields the protein CASSETSGRAHYNEQFF.